These 10 T cell receptor beta chains came from one sample sequenced in a study of monozygotic twins with inflammatory bowel disease. After re-calling the 5' RACE reads, TCRdb lists one entry per CDR3 protein, DNA absent. The sample table sets out about 330,000 distinct CDR3 sequences. Sequencing input: blood. These receptors were taken from a human donor with ulcerative colitis or Crohn's disease, or a healthy co-twin of an affected twin (not recorded which).

The chain joins TRBV20-1 to TRBJ2-7; the TRBD1 assignment by TCRdb is unverifiable without DNA. The CDR3 contains 13 residues. Germline lookup yields CDR1 DFQATT and CDR2 SNEGSKA (reference sequence). CDR3: CSAGTAPAYEQYF.

The rearrangement links TRBV12-3 or TRBV12-4 to TRBJ2-1; TCRdb reports TRBD2, a call that lacks DNA to check it against. The CDR3 loop spans 13 amino acids. CDR3 sequence reads: CASSQLAGNEQFF.

This chain joins TRBV5-6 and TRBJ2-1. Looked up from germline, CDR1 is SGHDT and CDR2 is YYEEEE. The CDR3 sequence is 13 residues long. CDR3 loop: CASSSEELGEQFF.

V is TRBV5-5 and J is TRBJ1-6. The V gene's germline CDR1 is SGHKS and CDR2 YYEKEE (reference sequence). There are 18 residues in the CDR3. The chain's CDR3 is CASSRGTLNQANNSPLHF.

V and J are TRBV3-1 and TRBJ1-1. Germline assignment: CDR1 LGHDT and CDR2 YNNKEL (reference sequence). The CDR3 extends over 15 amino acids. This CDR3 reads CASSQVFLGNTEAFF.

The V and J genes are TRBV5-4 and TRBJ2-7; without DNA, the TCRdb call of TRBD2 cannot be checked. Germline V CDR1 and CDR2: SGHNT, YYREEE (reference sequence). This CDR3 is 14 amino acids long. CDR3 residues: CAITRDGNSYEQYF.

The chain couples TRBV12-3 or TRBV12-4 to TRBJ2-1; there is no DNA to check the TCRdb D call of TRBD1. This CDR3 spans 12 amino acids. The CDR3 protein is CASSLVGGEQFF.

The chain carries TRBV5-1 and TRBJ1-1; TCRdb outputs TRBD1, but without DNA this stays unchecked. The CDR3 consists of 16 residues. Germline CDR1 SGHRS, CDR2 YFSETQ. This chain's CDR3 is CASSLGGGGALYEAFF.

The chain has TRBV28 and TRBJ2-1; TCRdb's D call of TRBD1 is untestable without DNA. This CDR3 has 16 residues. The germline gives CDR1 MDHEN, CDR2 SYDVKM. Here the CDR3 reads CASSLGGASSYNEQFF.

The chain carries TRBV5-1 and TRBJ1-6; the D call of TRBD1 rests on TCRdb alone, since no DNA is present to check it. This CDR3 comprises 16 residues. Germline CDR1 and CDR2: SGHRS and YFSETQ. CDR3 region: CASTAGTGGSNSPLHF.